These T cell receptor beta chains were read from a single sample in a study of control samples from healthy donors and cancer patients. Generated by immunoSEQ multiplex PCR, the TCRdb table keeps only in-frame clones and is missing some. Of approximately 69,000 clones listed, roughly nine tenths are singletons. Material for sequencing was PBMCs. Receptor source: a man between 60 and 75 years old with colorectal cancer. Each CDR3 is given with its conserved first and last residue. D genes are given only for firm matches. Clone size is not always given. Where it is, it says once, few, many or a class for expanded clones.

D gene,J gene,V gene,clone size,CDR3 protein,CDR3 DNA
NA,TRBJ1-6,TRBV30,NA,CACQGGTNSPLHF,TGTGCCTGCCAAGGGGGGACTAATTCACCCCTCCACTTT
NA,TRBJ2-5,TRBV6-2/TRBV6-3,NA,CASSNLARWQETQYF,TGTGCCAGCAGTAATCTAGCGAGGTGGCAAGAGACCCAGTACTTC
NA,TRBJ2-2,TRBV7-8,NA,CASSLRVLNTGELFF,TGTGCCAGCAGCTTGAGGGTTCTTAACACCGGGGAGCTGTTTTTT
NA,TRBJ2-2,TRBV5-1,NA,CASSSSLARGTPGELFF,TGCGCCAGCAGCTCCTCCCTAGCGAGGGGCACCCCCGGGGAGCTGTTTTTT
NA,TRBJ2-7,TRBV24-1,medium-sized,CATRTNEKVSEQYF,TGTGCCACCAGAACTAATGAGAAGGTTTCCGAGCAGTACTTC
NA,TRBJ1-4,TRBV7-9,once,CASSLASAPNEKLFF,TGTGCCAGCAGCTTAGCTAGCGCTCCTAATGAAAAACTGTTTTTT
NA,TRBJ1-5,TRBV5-1,NA,CASSLGLGSGNQPQHF,TGCGCCAGCAGCTTGGGGTTGGGGTCCGGCAATCAGCCCCAGCATTTT
NA,TRBJ2-5,TRBV28,NA,CASQLQGAREETQYF,TGTGCCAGCCAACTCCAGGGGGCGCGGGAGGAGACCCAGTACTTC
NA,TRBJ2-1,TRBV6-2/TRBV6-3,once,CASSQTGTAYNEQFF,TGTGCCAGCAGCCAAACCGGGACTGCATACAATGAGCAGTTCTTC
TRBD2,TRBJ2-7,TRBV10-3,NA,CAISVVAAGSHEQYF,TGTGCCATCAGTGTGGTGGCAGCGGGGAGCCACGAGCAGTACTTC
NA,TRBJ2-1,TRBV28,NA,CALRQGGRNEQFF,TGTGCCTTGAGGCAGGGGGGTCGCAATGAGCAGTTCTTC
NA,TRBJ2-5,TRBV5-1,once,CASSLHQETQYF,TGCGCCAGCAGCTTACACCAAGAGACCCAGTACTTC
NA,TRBJ2-6,TRBV7-2,NA,CASSLRLITGGAGANVLTF,TGTGCCAGCAGCTTAAGATTGATAACAGGGGGGGCTGGGGCCAACGTCCTGACTTTC
NA,TRBJ1-2,TRBV3-1/TRBV3-2,NA,CASSQPGRDGYTF,TGTGCCAGCAGCCAACCGGGTCGGGATGGCTACACCTTC
TRBD2,TRBJ2-3,TRBV6-2/TRBV6-3,NA,CASSGGQRGPPDTQYF,TGTGCCAGCAGTGGGGGTCAGCGGGGGCCACCAGATACGCAGTATTTT
NA,TRBJ1-1,TRBV3-1/TRBV3-2,NA,CASSQRGSNTEAFF,TGTGCCAGCAGCCAACGGGGCTCGAACACTGAAGCTTTCTTT
NA,TRBJ1-4,TRBV6-5,NA,CASSWVAATNEKLFF,TGTGCCAGCTCCTGGGTGGCTGCAACTAATGAAAAACTGTTTTTT
NA,TRBJ2-7,TRBV11-2,NA,CASSLEGRGSYEQYF,TGTGCCAGCAGCTTAGAGGGCAGGGGTAGCTACGAGCAGTACTTC
NA,TRBJ1-2,TRBV5-1,few,CASRGANYGYTF,TGCGCCAGCAGGGGCGCCAACTATGGCTACACCTTC
TRBD1,TRBJ2-2,TRBV19,NA,CASTPGTANTGELFF,TGTGCCAGTACGCCCGGGACAGCGAACACCGGGGAGCTGTTTTTT
NA,TRBJ2-5,TRBV11-3,NA,CASSNGYQETQYF,TGTGCCAGCAGCAACGGCTACCAAGAGACCCAGTACTTC
NA,TRBJ1-1,TRBV19,NA,CASRDTPYTEAFF,TGTGCCAGTAGGGACACGCCGTACACTGAAGCTTTCTTT
NA,TRBJ1-1,TRBV4-1,NA,CASSQDPRNTEAFF,TGCGCCAGCAGCCAAGATCCACGTAACACTGAAGCTTTCTTT
NA,TRBJ2-2,TRBV5-1,NA,CASSLGWTRAAGELFF,TGCGCCAGCAGCTTGGGCTGGACCAGAGCGGCCGGGGAGCTGTTTTTT
NA,TRBJ1-2,TRBV2,NA,CASSLVPHGYTF,TGTGCCAGCAGCCTAGTACCCCATGGCTACACCTTC
NA,TRBJ2-7,TRBV11-2,NA,CAAGFEQYF,TGTGCCGCAGGGTTCGAGCAGTACTTC
TRBD1,TRBJ1-5,TRBV5-1,once,CASSWGQGGMAQHF,TGCGCCAGCAGCTGGGGCCAGGGGGGGATGGCCCAGCATTTT